Listed here are 4 T cell receptor beta chains from one sample, sequenced in a study of T cells in Graves' hyperthyroidism and ophthalmopathy. Using RNA transcripts as the source, TCR beta CDR3 regions were amplified. HTBI primers were used for first-round RT-PCR of the TCR CDR3. A single record per CDR3 protein comes from TCRdb applying MiXCR to the multiplex PCR reads. The sample lists hundreds of thousands of distinct CDR3 sequences; around 15% were seen once. Sample: blood. The receptor source for this set is a woman in her 30s with Graves' hyperthyroidism.

J is TRBJ2-1 and V is TRBV5-1; 16 bases agree with TRBD2. The DNA end is more similar to TRBJ2-7, so the J call may be wrong. The CDR3 covers 18 residues. Germline V gene data show CDR1 as SGHRS and CDR2 as YFSETQ. This CDR3 reads CASSWTGTSGRAGNEQYF. CDR3 sequence (DNA): TGCGCCAGCAGCTGGACCGGGACTAGCGGGAGGGCCGGCAATGAGCAGTACTTC.

V usage is TRBV15 and J usage is TRBJ2-3; the D gene is possibly TRBD2 (6 bases). Germline-derived CDR1 and CDR2 are LNHNV and YYDKDF (reference sequence). V lost 0 bases to trimming and J lost 5 bases, with 6 bases between them. The CDR3 contains 13 residues. CDR3 region: CATSRDSGDTQYF. DNA for the CDR3: TGTGCCACCAGCAGAGATAGCGGAGATACGCAGTATTTT. Looking up the rest from reference TRBV15 and TRBJ2-3 gives the full variable domain: DAMVIQNPRYQVTQFGKPVTLSCSQTLNHNVMYWYQQKSSQAPKLLFHYYDKDFNNEADTPDNFQSRRPNTSFCFLDIRSPGLGDTAMYLCATSRDSGDTQYFGPGTRLTVL.

This clonotype was recorded many times. The CDR3 DNA sequence: TGTGCCAGCACCACATCGGGACTTGGGCGAGGGGAGCAGTACTTC. Encoded protein: CASTTSGLGRGEQYF. The chain uses TRBV6-1 and TRBJ2-7; D might be TRBD2 (6 bases). This CDR3 is built from 15 residues. Germline V gene lookup returns CDR1 MNHNS and CDR2 SASEGT. V lost 7 bases, J lost 7 bases, and 23 bases lay in between.

This clonotype has just one count. The V gene is TRBV18, the J gene TRBJ2-3, with TRBD2 identical over 15 bases. The trim removed 3 bases at V and 5 bases at J, leaving 12 bases unmatched. Germline CDR1 is KGHSH and CDR2 is LQKENI. The length of the CDR3 is 19 residues. In nucleotides, the CDR3 is TGTGCCAGCTCACCGGGGCAACGGACTAGCGGGAGGGCCCGAGATACGCAGTATTTT. Translated: CASSPGQRTSGRARDTQYF.